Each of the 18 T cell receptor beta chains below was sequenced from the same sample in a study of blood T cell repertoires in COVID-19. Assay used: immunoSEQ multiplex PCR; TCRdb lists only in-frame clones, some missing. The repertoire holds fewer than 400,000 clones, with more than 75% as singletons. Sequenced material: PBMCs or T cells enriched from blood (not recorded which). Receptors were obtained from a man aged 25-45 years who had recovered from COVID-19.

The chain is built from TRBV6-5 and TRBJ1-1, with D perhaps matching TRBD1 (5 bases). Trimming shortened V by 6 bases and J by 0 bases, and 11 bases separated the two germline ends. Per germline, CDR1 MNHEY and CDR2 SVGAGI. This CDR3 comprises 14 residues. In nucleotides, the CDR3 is TGTGCCAGCAGCTTAGGGGTCATGAACACTGAAGCTTTCTTT. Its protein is CASSLGVMNTEAFF.

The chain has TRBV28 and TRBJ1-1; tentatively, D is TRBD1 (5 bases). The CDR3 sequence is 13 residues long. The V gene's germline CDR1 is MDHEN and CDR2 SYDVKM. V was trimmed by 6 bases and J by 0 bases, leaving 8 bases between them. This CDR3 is CASSSGMNTEAFF. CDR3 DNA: TGTGCCAGCAGCTCAGGGATGAACACTGAAGCTTTCTTT.

CDR3 protein: CASSFNAHRDGTEAFF. In nucleotides, the CDR3 is TGTGCCAGCAGCTTTAATGCCCACAGGGATGGCACTGAAGCTTTCTTT. The V gene is TRBV11-3, the J gene TRBJ1-1; a weak D match, TRBD1 (6 bases). CDR3 length equals 16 residues. V was shortened by 3 bases and J by 4 bases, with 18 bases between the two germline ends. Germline V gene data show CDR1 as SGHNT and CDR2 as YENEEA.

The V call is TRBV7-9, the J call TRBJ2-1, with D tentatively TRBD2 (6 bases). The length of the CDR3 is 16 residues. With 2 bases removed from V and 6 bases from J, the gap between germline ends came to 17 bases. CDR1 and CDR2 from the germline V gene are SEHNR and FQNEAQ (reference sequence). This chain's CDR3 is CASSLWTGRRINEQFF. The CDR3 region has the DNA TGTGCCAGCAGCTTATGGACGGGGAGGAGGATCAATGAGCAGTTCTTC.

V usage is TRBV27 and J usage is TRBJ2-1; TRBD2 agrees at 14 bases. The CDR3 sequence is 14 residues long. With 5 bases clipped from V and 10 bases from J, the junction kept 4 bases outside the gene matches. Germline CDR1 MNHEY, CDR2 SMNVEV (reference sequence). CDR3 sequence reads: CASSPGLAGAEQFF. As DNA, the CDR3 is TGTGCCAGCAGTCCGGGACTAGCGGGAGCCGAGCAGTTCTTC.

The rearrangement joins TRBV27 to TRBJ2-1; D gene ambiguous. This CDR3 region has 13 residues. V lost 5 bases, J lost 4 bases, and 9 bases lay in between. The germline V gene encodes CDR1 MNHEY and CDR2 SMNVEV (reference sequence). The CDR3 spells CASSPRLYNEQFF. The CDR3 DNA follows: TGTGCCAGCAGTCCCCGACTGTACAATGAGCAGTTCTTC.

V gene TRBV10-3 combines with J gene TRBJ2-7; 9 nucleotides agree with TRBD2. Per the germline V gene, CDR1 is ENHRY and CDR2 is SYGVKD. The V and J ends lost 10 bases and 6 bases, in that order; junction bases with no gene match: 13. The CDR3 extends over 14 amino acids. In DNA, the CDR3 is TGTGCCACCCAGGGACTAGCAGTGGCTGGCGAGCAGTACTTC. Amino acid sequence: CATQGLAVAGEQYF.

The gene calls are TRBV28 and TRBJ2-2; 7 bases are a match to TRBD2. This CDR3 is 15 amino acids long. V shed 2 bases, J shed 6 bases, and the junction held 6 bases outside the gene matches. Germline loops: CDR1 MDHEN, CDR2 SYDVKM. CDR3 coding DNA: TGTGCCAGCAGTTTAATCGGGGGGATATCCGGGGAGCTGTTTTTT. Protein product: CASSLIGGISGELFF.

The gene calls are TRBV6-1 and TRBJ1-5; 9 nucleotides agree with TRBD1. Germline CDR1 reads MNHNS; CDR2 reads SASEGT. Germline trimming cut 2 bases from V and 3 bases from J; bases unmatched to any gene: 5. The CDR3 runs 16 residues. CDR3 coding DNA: TGTGCCAGCAGTGAATTCGGGGACAGGGCCAATCAGCCCCAGCATTTT. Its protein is CASSEFGDRANQPQHF.

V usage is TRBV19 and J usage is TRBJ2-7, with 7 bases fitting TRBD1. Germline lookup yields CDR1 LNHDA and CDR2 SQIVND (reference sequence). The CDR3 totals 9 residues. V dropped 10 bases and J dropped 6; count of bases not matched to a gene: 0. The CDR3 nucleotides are TGTGCCACAGGGGGCGAGCAGTACTTC. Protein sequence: CATGGEQYF.

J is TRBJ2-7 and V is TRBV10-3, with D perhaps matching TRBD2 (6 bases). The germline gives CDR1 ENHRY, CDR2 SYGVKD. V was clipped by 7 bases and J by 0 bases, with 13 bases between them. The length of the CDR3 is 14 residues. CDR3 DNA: TGTGCCATCAAAGGAGGGGCCAGCTCCTACGAGCAGTACTTC. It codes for CAIKGGASSYEQYF.

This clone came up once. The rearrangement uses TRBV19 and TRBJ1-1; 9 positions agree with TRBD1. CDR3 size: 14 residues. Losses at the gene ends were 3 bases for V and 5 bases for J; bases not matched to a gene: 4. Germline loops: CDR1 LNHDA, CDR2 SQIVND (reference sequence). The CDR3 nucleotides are TGTGCCAGTAGTATCACAGGGGGCGATACTGAAGCTTTCTTT. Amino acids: CASSITGGDTEAFF.

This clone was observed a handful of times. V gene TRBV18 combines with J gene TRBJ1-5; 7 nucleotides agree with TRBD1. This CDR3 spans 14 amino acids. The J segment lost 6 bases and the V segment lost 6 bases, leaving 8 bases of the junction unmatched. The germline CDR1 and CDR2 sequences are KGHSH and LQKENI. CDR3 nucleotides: TGTGCCAGCTCTTCGACAGGGAGTGGTCAGCCCCAGCATTTT. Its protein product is CASSSTGSGQPQHF.

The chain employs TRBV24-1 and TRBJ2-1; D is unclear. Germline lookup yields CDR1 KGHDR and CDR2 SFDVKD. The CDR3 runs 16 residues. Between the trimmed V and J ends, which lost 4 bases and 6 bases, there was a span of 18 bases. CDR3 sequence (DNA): TGTGCCACCAGTGACCCAAGGCCAGACTTCGTCAATGAGCAGTTCTTC. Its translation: CATSDPRPDFVNEQFF.

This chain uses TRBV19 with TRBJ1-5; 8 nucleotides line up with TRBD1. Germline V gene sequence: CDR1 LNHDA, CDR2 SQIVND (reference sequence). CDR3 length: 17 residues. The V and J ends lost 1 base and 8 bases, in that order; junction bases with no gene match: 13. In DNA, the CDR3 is TGTGCCAGTAGTATAGGACTTGGGACAGGCTCCCGGGAGCCCCAGCATTTT. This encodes CASSIGLGTGSREPQHF.

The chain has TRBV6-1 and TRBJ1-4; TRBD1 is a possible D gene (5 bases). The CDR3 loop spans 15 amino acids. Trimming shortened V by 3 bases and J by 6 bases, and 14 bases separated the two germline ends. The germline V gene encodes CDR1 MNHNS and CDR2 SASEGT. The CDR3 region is CASSDGGTPDEKLFF. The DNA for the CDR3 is TGTGCCAGCAGTGACGGGGGGACGCCGGATGAAAAACTGTTTTTT.

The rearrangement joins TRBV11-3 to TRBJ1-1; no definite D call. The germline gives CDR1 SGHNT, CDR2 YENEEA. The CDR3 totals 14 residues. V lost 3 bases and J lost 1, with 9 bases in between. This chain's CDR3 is CASSLIRENTEAFF. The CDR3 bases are TGTGCCAGCAGCTTGATCCGGGAGAACACTGAAGCTTTCTTT.

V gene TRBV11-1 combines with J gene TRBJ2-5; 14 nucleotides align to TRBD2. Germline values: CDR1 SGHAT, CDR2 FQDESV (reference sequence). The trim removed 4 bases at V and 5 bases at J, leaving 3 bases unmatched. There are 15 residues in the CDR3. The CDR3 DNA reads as TGTGCCAGCAGCTGGACTAGCGGGAGGAGGGAGACCCAGTACTTC. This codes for CASSWTSGRRETQYF.